This TCR beta chain is drawn from a study of blood T cell repertoires in COVID-19. Study overall: From T cells, B-cell-depleted T cells, or PBMCs came the material, which was cDNA or gDNA.

This table comes from immunoSEQ multiplex PCR, and its TCRdb copy is limited to in-frame clones, with some not included. The repertoire has over 35,000 clones, more than 75% of them found once; the top ten carry roughly 19%. With V trimmed by 3 bases and J by 6 bases, 7 bases remained unmatched. Germline V CDR1 and CDR2: SGDLS, YYNGEE. The CDR3 covers 14 residues. The chain has TRBV9 and TRBJ1-2; TRBD1 matches at 8 bases. This TCR came from a man between 65 and 80 years old with active COVID-19. The sequencing input was peripheral blood. In DNA, the CDR3 is TGTGCCAGCAGCGCCAACAGGGGGGGAAATGGCTACACCTTC. Its protein product is CASSANRGGNGYTF. Variable domain in full (rest from reference TRBV9 and TRBJ1-2): DSGVTQTPKHLITATGQRVTLRCSPRSGDLSVYWYQQSLDQGLQFLIQYYNGEERAKGNILERFSAQQFPDLHSELNLSSLELGDSALYFCASSANRGGNGYTFGSGTRLTVV.